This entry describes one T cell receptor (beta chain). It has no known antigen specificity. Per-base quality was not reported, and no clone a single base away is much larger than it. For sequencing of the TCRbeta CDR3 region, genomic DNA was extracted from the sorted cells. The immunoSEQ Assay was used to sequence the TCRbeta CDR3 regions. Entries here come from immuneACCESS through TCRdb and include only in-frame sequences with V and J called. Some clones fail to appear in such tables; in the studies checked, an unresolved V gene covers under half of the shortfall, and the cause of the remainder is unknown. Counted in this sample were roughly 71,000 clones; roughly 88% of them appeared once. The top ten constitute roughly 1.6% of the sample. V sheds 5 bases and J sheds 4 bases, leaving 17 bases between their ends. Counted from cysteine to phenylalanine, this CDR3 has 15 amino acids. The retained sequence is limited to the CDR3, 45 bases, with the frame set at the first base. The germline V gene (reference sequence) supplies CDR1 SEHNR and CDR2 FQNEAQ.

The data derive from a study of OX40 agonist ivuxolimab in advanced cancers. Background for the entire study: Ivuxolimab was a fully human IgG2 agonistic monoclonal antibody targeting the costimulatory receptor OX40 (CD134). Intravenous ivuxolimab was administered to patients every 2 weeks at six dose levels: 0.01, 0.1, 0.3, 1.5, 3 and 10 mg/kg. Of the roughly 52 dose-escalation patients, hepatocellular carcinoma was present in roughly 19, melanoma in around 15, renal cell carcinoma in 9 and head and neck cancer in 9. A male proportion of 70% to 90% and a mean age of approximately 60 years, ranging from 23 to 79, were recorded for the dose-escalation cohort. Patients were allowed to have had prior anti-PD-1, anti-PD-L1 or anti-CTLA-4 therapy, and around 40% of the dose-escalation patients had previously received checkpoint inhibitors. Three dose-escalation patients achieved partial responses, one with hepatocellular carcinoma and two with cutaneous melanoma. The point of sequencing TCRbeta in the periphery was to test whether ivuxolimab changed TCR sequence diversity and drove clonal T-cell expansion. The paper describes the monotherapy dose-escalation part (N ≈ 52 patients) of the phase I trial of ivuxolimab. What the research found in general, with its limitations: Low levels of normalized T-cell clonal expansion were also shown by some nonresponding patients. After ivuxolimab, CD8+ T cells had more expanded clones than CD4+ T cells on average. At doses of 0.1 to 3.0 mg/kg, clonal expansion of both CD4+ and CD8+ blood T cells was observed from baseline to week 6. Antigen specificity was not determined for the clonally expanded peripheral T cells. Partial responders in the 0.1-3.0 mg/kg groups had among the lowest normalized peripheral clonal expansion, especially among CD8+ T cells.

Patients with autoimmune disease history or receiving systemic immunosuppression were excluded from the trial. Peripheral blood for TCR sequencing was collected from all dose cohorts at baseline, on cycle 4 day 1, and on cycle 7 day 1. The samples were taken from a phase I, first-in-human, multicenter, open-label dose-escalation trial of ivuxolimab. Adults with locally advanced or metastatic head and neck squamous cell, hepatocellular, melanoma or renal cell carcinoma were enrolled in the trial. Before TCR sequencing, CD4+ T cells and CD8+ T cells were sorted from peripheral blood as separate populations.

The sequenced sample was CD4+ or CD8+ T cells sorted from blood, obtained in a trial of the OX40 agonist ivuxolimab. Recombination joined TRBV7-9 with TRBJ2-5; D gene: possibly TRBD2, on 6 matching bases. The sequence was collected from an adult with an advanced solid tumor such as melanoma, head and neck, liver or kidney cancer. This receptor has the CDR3 CASSALALGAETQYF. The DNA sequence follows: TGTGCCAGCAGCGCGCTAGCGTTGGGCGCAGAGACCCAGTACTTC.